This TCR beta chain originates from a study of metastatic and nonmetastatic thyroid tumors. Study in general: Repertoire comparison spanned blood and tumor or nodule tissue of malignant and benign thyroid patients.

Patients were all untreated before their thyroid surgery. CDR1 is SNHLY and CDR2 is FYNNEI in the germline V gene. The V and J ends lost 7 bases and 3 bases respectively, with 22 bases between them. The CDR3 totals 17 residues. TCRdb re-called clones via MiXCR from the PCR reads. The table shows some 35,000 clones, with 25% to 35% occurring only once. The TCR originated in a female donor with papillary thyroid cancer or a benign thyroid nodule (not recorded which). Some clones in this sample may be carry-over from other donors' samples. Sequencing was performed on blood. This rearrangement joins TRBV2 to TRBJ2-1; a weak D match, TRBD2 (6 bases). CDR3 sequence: CASMADEASAFYNEQFF. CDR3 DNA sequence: TGTGCCAGCATGGCCGACGAGGCTAGCGCTTTCTACAATGAGCAGTTCTTC. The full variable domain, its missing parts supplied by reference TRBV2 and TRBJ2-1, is EPEVTQTPSHQVTQMGQEVILRCVPISNHLYFYWYRQILGQKVEFLVSFYNNEISEKSEIFDDQFSVERPDGSNFTLKIRSTKLEDSAMYFCASMADEASAFYNEQFFGPGTRLTVL.